A few counts support the clone carrying this T cell receptor (beta chain). CDR1 is LNHDA and CDR2 is SQIVND in the germline V gene (reference sequence). The ends lost 6 bases at V and 10 bases at J; junction bases unmatched: 9. The CDR3 totals 14 residues. TCRdb processed the 5' RACE reads anew with MiXCR; each CDR3 protein has one entry. The data hold about 900,000 distinct CDR3 sequences, with approximately 13% observed a single time. The data were obtained in a study of identical twins. These data were likewise used in another study, on yellow fever vaccine responses in identical twins.

V usage is TRBV19 and J usage is TRBJ1-6, with TRBD1 matching over 7 bases. Sequencing used PBMCs. The source of this sequence is a woman between 18 and 29 years old in good health. CDR3 amino acids: CASRNLQGWSPLHF. The CDR3 nucleotides read TGTGCCAGTAGGAACTTACAGGGGTGGTCACCCCTCCACTTT.